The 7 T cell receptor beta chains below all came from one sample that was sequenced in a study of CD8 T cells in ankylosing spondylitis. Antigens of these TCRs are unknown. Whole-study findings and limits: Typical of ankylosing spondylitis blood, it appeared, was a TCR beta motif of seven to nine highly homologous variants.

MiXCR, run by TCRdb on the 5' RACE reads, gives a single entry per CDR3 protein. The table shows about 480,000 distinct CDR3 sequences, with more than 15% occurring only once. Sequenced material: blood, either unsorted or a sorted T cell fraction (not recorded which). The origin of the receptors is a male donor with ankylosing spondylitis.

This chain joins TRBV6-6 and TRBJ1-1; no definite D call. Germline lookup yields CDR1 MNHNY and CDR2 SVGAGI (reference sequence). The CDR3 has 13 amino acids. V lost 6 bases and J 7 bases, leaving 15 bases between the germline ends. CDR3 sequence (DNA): TGTGCCAGCAGGGCCGAGATAAAGATTGAAGCTTTCTTT. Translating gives CASRAEIKIEAFF.

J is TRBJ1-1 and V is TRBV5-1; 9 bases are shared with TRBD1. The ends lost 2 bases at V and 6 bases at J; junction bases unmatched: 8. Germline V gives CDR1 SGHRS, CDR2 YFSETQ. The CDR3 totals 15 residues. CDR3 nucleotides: TGCGCCAGCAGCTTACGGCCTGGACAGGGGTCTGAAGCTTTCTTT. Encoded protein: CASSLRPGQGSEAFF.

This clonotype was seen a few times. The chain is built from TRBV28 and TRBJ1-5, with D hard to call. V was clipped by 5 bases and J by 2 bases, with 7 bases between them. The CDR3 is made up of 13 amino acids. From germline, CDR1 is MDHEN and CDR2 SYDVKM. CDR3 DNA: TGTGCCAGCAGTGGGGTTGGCAATCAGCCCCAGCATTTT. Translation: CASSGVGNQPQHF.

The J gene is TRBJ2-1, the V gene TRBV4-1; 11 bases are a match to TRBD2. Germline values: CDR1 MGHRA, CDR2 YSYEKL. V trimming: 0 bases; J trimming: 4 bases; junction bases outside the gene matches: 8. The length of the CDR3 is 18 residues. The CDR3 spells CASSQEISGRAVYNEQFF. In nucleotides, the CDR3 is TGCGCCAGCAGCCAAGAGATTAGCGGGAGGGCCGTTTACAATGAGCAGTTCTTC.

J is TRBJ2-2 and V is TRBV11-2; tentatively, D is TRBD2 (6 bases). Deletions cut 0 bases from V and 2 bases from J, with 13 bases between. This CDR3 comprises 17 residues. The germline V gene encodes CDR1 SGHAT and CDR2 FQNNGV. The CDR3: CASSLEALAINTGELFF. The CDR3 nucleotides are TGTGCCAGCAGCTTAGAGGCCCTAGCGATCAACACCGGGGAGCTGTTTTTT. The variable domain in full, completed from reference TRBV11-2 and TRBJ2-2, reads EAGVAQSPRYKIIEKRQSVAFWCNPISGHATLYWYQQILGQGPKLLIQFQNNGVVDDSQLPKDRFSAERLKGVDSTLKIQPAKLEDSAVYLCASSLEALAINTGELFFGEGSRLTVL.

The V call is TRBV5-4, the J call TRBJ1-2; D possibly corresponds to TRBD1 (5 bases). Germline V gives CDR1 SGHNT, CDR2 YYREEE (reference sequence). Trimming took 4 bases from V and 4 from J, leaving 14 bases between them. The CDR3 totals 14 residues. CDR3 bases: TGTGCCAGCAGCAAGCAGGGTATTCGCTATGGCTACACCTTC. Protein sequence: CASSKQGIRYGYTF.

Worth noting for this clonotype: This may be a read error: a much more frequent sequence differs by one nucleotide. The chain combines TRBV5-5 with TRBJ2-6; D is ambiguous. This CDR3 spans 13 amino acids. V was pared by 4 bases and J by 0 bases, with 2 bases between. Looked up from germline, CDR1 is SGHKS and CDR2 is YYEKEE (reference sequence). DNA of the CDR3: TGTGCCAGCAGCATCTCTGGGGCCAACGTCCTGACTTTC. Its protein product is CASSISGANVLTF. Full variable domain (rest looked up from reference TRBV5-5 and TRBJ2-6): DAGVTQSPTHLIKTRGQQVTLRCSPISGHKSVSWYQQVLGQGPQFIFQYYEKEERGRGNFPDRFSARQFPNYSSELNVNALLLGDSALYLCASSISGANVLTFGAGSRLTVL.